Each of the 16 T cell receptor beta chains below was sequenced from the same sample in a study of blood T cell repertoires in COVID-19 (TCRdb year 2020). The library was built by means of the immunoSEQ multiplex PCR assay. Imported from immuneACCESS, the table was reduced by TCRdb to in-frame sequences with V and J called. These copies leave out some clones; in studies compared against another copy, an unresolved V gene accounts for under half, and the cause of the remainder is not known. The sample contains roughly 480,000 clones, roughly nine tenths of them found a single time. The ten largest make up 0.8% to 0.9% of the sample. Source material: peripheral blood. The origin of the receptors is a young man with COVID-19, enrolled during active disease.

This chain uses TRBV5-1 with TRBJ1-4, with D uncertain. Deletions cut 0 bases from V and 4 bases from J, with 10 bases between. The CDR3 totals 15 residues. The V gene's germline CDR1 is SGHRS and CDR2 YFSETQ. DNA for the CDR3: TGCGCCAGCAGCTTGGCGGACTCGGGTAATGAAAAACTGTTTTTT. This codes for CASSLADSGNEKLFF.

The V gene is TRBV18, the J gene TRBJ2-2; TRBD1 aligns across 8 bases. The CDR3 runs to 16 residues. Per the germline V gene, CDR1 is KGHSH and CDR2 is LQKENI. V was clipped by 0 bases and J by 4 bases; unmatched bases: 4. For the CDR3, the DNA is TGTGCCAGCTCACCACCGGGACAGGCCCCCACCGGGGAGCTGTTTTTT. Protein sequence: CASSPPGQAPTGELFF.

The chain combines TRBV21-1 with TRBJ2-3; TRBD2, the table's D call, lacks a check against the DNA. TRBV21-1 counts as a pseudogene. The CDR3 has 16 residues. The CDR3 nucleotides read TGTGCCAGCAGCATCCGCGCTAGACCGAACACAGATACGCAGTATTTT. This translates into CASSIRARPNTDTQYF.

The rearrangement links TRBV13 to TRBJ2-7, with 10 positions matching TRBD2. Losses at the gene ends were 8 bases for V and 2 bases for J; bases not matched to a gene: 9. This CDR3 spans 15 amino acids. Per the germline V gene, CDR1 is PRHDT and CDR2 is FYEKMQ (reference sequence). The chain's CDR3 is CASRRATSGTYEQYF. CDR3 nucleotide sequence: TGTGCCAGCCGCCGGGCTACTAGCGGGACCTACGAGCAGTACTTC.

This clone was picked up one time. This chain uses TRBV27 with TRBJ2-1; 9 positions agree with TRBD1. CDR3 length: 14 amino acids. Germline V gene data show CDR1 as MNHEY and CDR2 as SMNVEV (reference sequence). Unmatched junction bases numbered 1, after V lost 6 bases and J lost 1 base. CDR3 sequence (DNA): TGTGCCAGCAGCGGGACAGGGTCCTACAATGAGCAGTTCTTC. It specifies CASSGTGSYNEQFF.

V and J are TRBV5-6 and TRBJ2-3; D possibly corresponds to TRBD1 (6 bases). Germline-derived CDR1 and CDR2 are SGHDT and YYEEEE. V lost 4 bases and J lost 2, with 20 bases in between. This CDR3 region has 17 residues. The CDR3 DNA follows: TGTGCCAGCAGCCTACTACAGGGTACTCCCTACACAGATACGCAGTATTTT. Its protein is CASSLLQGTPYTDTQYF.

This clone was seen only once. The CDR3 is CASSSLKTGGRGTEAFF. CDR3 DNA sequence: TGTGCCAGCAGCTCCTTGAAGACAGGGGGTAGAGGGACTGAAGCTTTCTTT. The chain links TRBV5-5 to TRBJ1-1; 9 bases match TRBD1. Unmatched junction bases numbered 14, after V lost 3 bases and J lost 5 bases. CDR1 SGHKS and CDR2 YYEKEE come from the germline V gene (reference sequence). This CDR3 comprises 17 residues. Together with reference TRBV5-5 and TRBJ1-1, the CDR3 gives the full variable domain: DAGVTQSPTHLIKTRGQQVTLRCSPISGHKSVSWYQQVLGQGPQFIFQYYEKEERGRGNFPDRFSARQFPNYSSELNVNALLLGDSALYLCASSSLKTGGRGTEAFFGQGTRLTVV.

This chain links TRBV5-1 with TRBJ2-6; no firm D call. Germline CDR1 and CDR2: SGHRS and YFSETQ. The CDR3 extends over 16 amino acids. V lost 1 base and J 0 bases, leaving 8 bases between the germline ends. The CDR3 bases are TGCGCCAGCAGCTTGACAGTTAGCTCTGGGGCCAACGTCCTGACTTTC. Its translation: CASSLTVSSGANVLTF.

The chain carries TRBV5-5 and TRBJ1-4, with D tentatively TRBD1 (6 bases). The CDR3 spans 17 residues. Germline lookup yields CDR1 SGHKS and CDR2 YYEKEE (reference sequence). V shed 6 bases and J shed 2 bases, with 20 bases lying between them. CDR3 region: CASTTGQGIRTNEKLFF. The DNA for the CDR3 is TGTGCCAGCACTACAGGGCAGGGGATACGGACTAATGAAAAACTGTTTTTT.

The chain combines TRBV5-4 with TRBJ2-1; D may be TRBD1 (6 bases). Trimming took off 7 bases at V and 6 bases at J, with 17 bases between the two ends. Germline CDR1 reads SGHNT; CDR2 reads YYREEE (reference sequence). The CDR3 sequence is 14 residues long. CDR3 DNA sequence: TGTGCCAGCCAGGAAGGTAGGGGGACCAATGAGCAGTTCTTC. This codes for CASQEGRGTNEQFF.

This chain links TRBV7-9 with TRBJ1-1; unclear D gene. This CDR3 is built from 15 residues. Germline V gene data show CDR1 as SEHNR and CDR2 as FQNEAQ (reference sequence). The V end was cut by 5 bases, the J end by 6 bases, with 19 bases between. In nucleotides, the CDR3 is TGTGCCAGCAGCGATTCGTCCGCATTGAGGGCTGAAGCTTTCTTT. It encodes CASSDSSALRAEAFF.

This clone came up many times. The rearrangement links TRBV6-5 to TRBJ1-6; D not resolved. The CDR3 has 15 residues. The germline gives CDR1 MNHEY, CDR2 SVGAGI. V was clipped by 6 bases and J by 6 bases, with 15 bases between them. This CDR3 is CASRTGDSTNSPLHF. In nucleotides, the CDR3 is TGTGCCAGCAGGACGGGAGACTCAACTAATTCACCCCTCCACTTT.

This clone was recorded once. V and J are TRBV7-9 and TRBJ1-1; maybe TRBD1 (6 bases). V lost 1 base and J lost 1, with 10 bases in between. The CDR3 extends over 15 amino acids. Germline V lookup: CDR1 SEHNR, CDR2 FQNEAQ (reference sequence). The CDR3 loop is CASSLDRDSNTEAFF. The CDR3 nucleotides read TGTGCCAGCAGCTTAGACAGGGATTCGAACACTGAAGCTTTCTTT.

The chain links TRBV7-9 to TRBJ2-7; possibly TRBD1 for D (6 bases). Trimming left V 5 bases short and J 2 bases short, with 16 bases between. CDR1 SEHNR and CDR2 FQNEAQ come from the germline V gene (reference sequence). The CDR3 sequence is 15 residues long. CDR3 in DNA: TGTGCCAGCAGCCCCACTGTGGGGGCGACCTACGAGCAGTACTTC. Protein sequence: CASSPTVGATYEQYF.

V gene TRBV6-5 combines with J gene TRBJ2-7; a possible D gene is TRBD2 (6 bases). Germline CDR1 MNHEY, CDR2 SVGAGI. This CDR3 region has 15 residues. The V gene lost 6 bases and the J gene lost 2 bases, with 17 bases spanning the gap. CDR3 sequence (DNA): TGTGCCAGCAGGAAGGACGTAGCGGTACCCTACGAGCAGTACTTC. Its translation is CASRKDVAVPYEQYF.

This chain connects TRBV19 to TRBJ2-2, with D possibly TRBD1 on 6 matching bases. V was cut by 9 bases and J by 0 bases, with 11 bases left in between. The CDR3 is 14 residues long. Germline V lookup: CDR1 LNHDA, CDR2 SQIVND (reference sequence). In nucleotides, the CDR3 is TGTGCCAGCACCGGGACACCGAACACCGGGGAGCTGTTTTTT. Translating gives CASTGTPNTGELFF.